Listed here are 8 T cell receptor beta chains from one sample, sequenced in a study of T cell repertoires in cytomegalovirus infection. For these receptors, no antigen is known. TCRdb reprocessed the reads with MiXCR, giving one entry per CDR3 protein. This table holds some 700,000 distinct CDR3 sequences, about 33% found once. Specimen: cultured PBMCs, collected from culture after CMV antigen stimulation. These receptor sequences come from a human donor in good health (CMV status not recorded). Some clones in this sample may be carry-over from other donors' samples.

The rearrangement uses TRBV5-1 and TRBJ2-1; TRBD2 agrees at 13 bases. The germline V gene encodes CDR1 SGHRS and CDR2 YFSETQ. This CDR3 is built from 17 residues. The J segment lost 4 bases and the V segment lost 5 bases, leaving 9 bases of the junction unmatched. The CDR3 region is CASSNPGTSGTYNEQFF. For the CDR3, the DNA is TGCGCCAGCAGTAACCCCGGGACTAGCGGGACATACAATGAGCAGTTCTTC.

CDR3 in amino acids: CASSLWGGLAGGGETQYF. The CDR3, as DNA: TGTGCCAGCAGCTTATGGGGTGGACTAGCGGGGGGGGGGGAGACCCAGTACTTC. This chain links TRBV7-2 with TRBJ2-5, with TRBD2 matching 15 bases. V shed 2 bases and J 5 bases; nucleotides not matched to a gene: 9. This CDR3 is 18 amino acids long. Germline V gene lookup returns CDR1 SGHTA and CDR2 FQGNSA.

The rearrangement uses TRBV6-8 and TRBJ1-5; 10 positions agree with TRBD1. CDR3 length: 14 residues. V lost 6 bases to trimming and J lost 6 bases; unmatched junction nucleotides: 5. The germline V gene encodes CDR1 MNHGY and CDR2 SAAAGT. The CDR3 here is CASSPDRGFQPQHF. CDR3 sequence (DNA): TGTGCCAGCAGCCCGGACAGGGGGTTTCAGCCCCAGCATTTT.

The genes are TRBV12-3 or TRBV12-4 and TRBJ2-2; 9 bases are shared with TRBD1. The CDR3 length is 15 residues. With V trimmed by 6 bases and J by 5 bases, 7 bases remained unmatched. The CDR3 bases are TGTGCCAGCAGCCCCGGGACAGGGTGGACCGGGGAGCTGTTTTTT. It translates to CASSPGTGWTGELFF.

The CDR3 nucleotides are TGTGCCAGCAGCCAAGTTTCGGACAGGGTCGGTCCGAACACTGAAGCTTTCTTT. This gives the protein CASSQVSDRVGPNTEAFF. J is TRBJ1-1 and V is TRBV3-1, with 8 bases that match TRBD1. The CDR3 totals 18 residues. Germline V lookup: CDR1 LGHDT, CDR2 YNNKEL (reference sequence). The V and J ends lost 1 base and 1 base, in that order; junction bases with no gene match: 11.

This rearrangement joins TRBV20-1 to TRBJ2-7; D is undetermined. The CDR3 contains 10 residues. In germline, CDR1 is DFQATT, CDR2 SNEGSKA (reference sequence). V lost 6 bases, J lost 6 bases, and 9 bases lay in between. The CDR3 spells CSALGSEQYF. DNA of the CDR3: TGCAGTGCACTGGGGTCCGAGCAGTACTTC.

The chain is built from TRBV7-9 and TRBJ1-3, with D uncertain. Trimming stripped 3 bases from V and 3 bases from J, with 9 bases between. CDR1 is SEHNR, CDR2 FQNEAQ, per germline (reference sequence). The CDR3 runs to 14 residues. The CDR3 nucleotides are TGTGCCAGCAGCTTTGGTGTCGGTGGAAACACCATATATTTT. Its translation: CASSFGVGGNTIYF.

This clonotype was detected a few times. This chain uses TRBV3-1 with TRBJ1-5, with D possibly being TRBD1 (5 bases). Trimming took 4 bases from V and 9 from J, leaving 13 bases between them. The CDR3 is made up of 13 amino acids. Per germline, CDR1 LGHDT and CDR2 YNNKEL (reference sequence). CDR3 DNA: TGTGCCAGCAGCCCCGGGACGCTTGGGCCCCAGCATTTT. Encoded protein: CASSPGTLGPQHF.